The rows below give T cell receptor beta chains drawn from one sample of a study of beta chain features in type 1 diabetes. Method: immunoSEQ multiplex PCR; TCRdb's copy keeps in-frame clones and lacks some. The table shows about 250,000 clones, with 13% to 15% occurring only once. The sample taken for sequencing was naive CD4+ T cells from blood. These receptor sequences come from a woman aged 40 to 50 in good health. Both conserved end residues are part of each CDR3. Each record gives: D gene, clone size, J gene, V gene, CDR3 DNA, CDR3 protein. D genes are given only for firm matches. Clone size is not always given. Where it is, it says once, few, many or a class for expanded clones.

>TRBD1|NA|TRBJ1-5|TRBV10-2
TGCGCCAGCAGTGAGTGGGGGACAGGGGAAGGCCAGCCCCAGCATTTT
CASSEWGTGEGQPQHF
>NA|NA|TRBJ1-1|TRBV7-2
TGTGCCAGCAGCACCCTACAGGGTAACACTGAAGCTTTCTTT
CASSTLQGNTEAFF
>TRBD1|NA|TRBJ1-2|TRBV14
TGTGCCAGCAGCCCTTTCGAACCGGGACAGCGCTATGGCTACACCTTC
CASSPFEPGQRYGYTF
>NA|few|TRBJ1-5|TRBV5-1
TGCGCCAGCAGGAGGGGGGGGGACGCCAATCAGCCCCAGCATTTT
CASRRGGDANQPQHF
>NA|once|TRBJ1-1|TRBV10-1
TGCGCCAGCAGTGGTTCGGGCACTGAAGCTTTCTTT
CASSGSGTEAFF
>NA|NA|TRBJ1-1|TRBV27
TGTGCCAGCAGCGTTCTCGGGGTCCTGGGGGAAGCTTTCTTT
CASSVLGVLGEAFF
>TRBD2|NA|TRBJ2-5|TRBV2
TGTGCCAGCAGGCGAATGACTAGCGGGGGGGCAGGGGAGACCCAGTACTTC
CASRRMTSGGAGETQYF
>TRBD2|NA|TRBJ2-1|TRBV5-1
TGCGCCAGCAGCTTGGATAGCGGGCTTCCCCTACATGAGCAGTTCTTC
CASSLDSGLPLHEQFF
>NA|NA|TRBJ1-2|TRBV6-4
TGTGCCAGCAGTGACGGTCAGGGGTCTCGAGGCTACACCTTC
CASSDGQGSRGYTF
>TRBD2|few|TRBJ2-5|TRBV5-1
TGCGCCAGCAGCTTAGCGGGGGGGCCGACCCAGTACTTC
CASSLAGGPTQYF
>NA|NA|TRBJ1-1|TRBV19
TGTGCCAGTAGTACGCGGGGGGGGCTGGCCACTGAAGCTTTCTTT
CASSTRGGLATEAFF
>NA|NA|TRBJ2-1|TRBV2
TGTGCCAGCAGTGACGGGCACAGGAGAGACAATGAGCAGTTCTTC
CASSDGHRRDNEQFF
>TRBD1|few|TRBJ2-2|TRBV5-1
TGCGCCAGCAGCGAAGGGACAGGGCTAGGCGGGGAGCTGTTTTTT
CASSEGTGLGGELFF
>TRBD1|NA|TRBJ2-6|TRBV2
TGTGCCAGCATAAGTACGACAGGGTGGAGTAAGGCCAACGTCCTGACTTTC
CASISTTGWSKANVLTF
>NA|few|TRBJ2-2|TRBV4-3
TGCGCCAGCAGCCAAGGACAGGTCCCCGGGGAGCTGTTTTTT
CASSQGQVPGELFF
>TRBD1|few|TRBJ2-1|TRBV5-1
TGCGCCAGCAGCGCCTGGACAGGGCTCGTTAATGAGCAGTTCTTC
CASSAWTGLVNEQFF
>TRBD1|few|TRBJ2-7|TRBV5-1
TGCGCCAGCAGCGTGGACAGGGGGCAAAACGAGCAGTACTTC
CASSVDRGQNEQYF
>NA|few|TRBJ2-7|TRBV6-5
TGTGCCAGCAGTTACAATCAGGCCCCCTCACACGAGCAGTACTTC
CASSYNQAPSHEQYF
>TRBD1|NA|TRBJ1-2|TRBV19
TGTGCCAGTAGTTCTCGGACAGGACCCTATGGCTACACCTTC
CASSSRTGPYGYTF
>NA|few|TRBJ1-5|TRBV25-1
TGTGCCAGCAGTGAAGCTAGGGGGCCCCAGCATTTT
CASSEARGPQHF
>TRBD1|NA|TRBJ2-3|TRBV10-3
TGTGCCAACGCAGGGGGAGACACAGATACGCAGTATTTT
CANAGGDTDTQYF
>NA|few|TRBJ2-2|TRBV9
TGTGCCAGCAGCGTAGGAGGCGACCCGAACACCGGGGAGCTGTTTTTT
CASSVGGDPNTGELFF
>TRBD1|NA|TRBJ1-2|TRBV5-1
TGCGCCAGCAGCTCCCAGGGGGCAGACTATGGCTACACCTTC
CASSSQGADYGYTF
>TRBD2|few|TRBJ2-5|TRBV7-7
TGTGCTACTAGCGGGGGGTTCCGGGAGACCCAGTACTTC
CATSGGFRETQYF